A single sample is the source of the 23 T cell receptor beta chains below, sequenced in a study of long-term antiretroviral therapy in people with HIV. Samples were assayed with immunoSEQ v3.0 at survey level. Measured with immunoSEQ multiplex PCR; TCRdb has only the in-frame clones, and not every one. The sample lists about 34,000 clones, roughly 94% seen once, with about 3.7% in the top ten. The starting material was unsorted PBMCs, obtained 5 to 5.5 years after starting antiretroviral therapy. The receptors originated from a woman aged 45-65 years with HIV.

This clone has a single count. The chain carries TRBV7-6 and TRBJ2-1; 7 bases align to TRBD1. The length of the CDR3 is 13 residues. V was pared by 3 bases and J by 7 bases, with 3 bases of the junction left unmatched. Germline V lookup: CDR1 SGHVS, CDR2 FNYEAQ. CDR3 region: CASSFGTVNEQFF. CDR3 bases: TGTGCCAGCAGCTTTGGGACAGTTAATGAGCAGTTCTTC. The entire variable domain, with the rest obtained from reference TRBV7-6 and TRBJ2-1, is as follows: GAGVSQSPRYKVTKRGQDVALRCDPISGHVSLYWYRQALGQGPEFLTYFNYEAQQDKSGLPNDRFSAERPEGSISTLTIQRTEQRDSAMYRCASSFGTVNEQFFGPGTRLTVL.

The V and J genes are TRBV9 and TRBJ2-7, with a tentative D call TRBD2 (7 bases). Germline V gene data show CDR1 as SGDLS and CDR2 as YYNGEE. Trimming shortened V by 4 bases and J by 0 bases, and 20 bases separated the two germline ends. The CDR3 covers 17 residues. CDR3 sequence: CASSPRGGGQASYEQYF. Written as DNA, the CDR3 is TGTGCCAGCAGCCCACGAGGGGGGGGGCAAGCCTCCTACGAGCAGTACTTC.

V gene TRBV5-4 combines with J gene TRBJ2-3; 7 nucleotides match TRBD1. The CDR3 totals 14 residues. Unmatched junction bases numbered 2, after V lost 0 bases and J lost 4 bases. The germline V gene has CDR1 SGHNT and CDR2 YYREEE (reference sequence). CDR3 region: CASSLDRGADTQYF. CDR3 DNA: TGTGCCAGCAGCTTGGACAGGGGAGCAGATACGCAGTATTTT. The variable domain in full, completed from reference TRBV5-4 and TRBJ2-3, reads ETGVTQSPTHLIKTRGQQVTLRCSSQSGHNTVSWYQQALGQGPQFIFQYYREEENGRGNFPPRFSGLQFPNYSSELNVNALELDDSALYLCASSLDRGADTQYFGPGTRLTVL.

The J gene is TRBJ2-7, the V gene TRBV10-3, with D perhaps matching TRBD1 (6 bases). This CDR3 contains 15 residues. Germline V lookup: CDR1 ENHRY, CDR2 SYGVKD. V was trimmed by 4 bases and J by 0 bases, leaving 13 bases between them. DNA of the CDR3: TGTGCCATCAGTGGGAAGGGGGAAATCTCCTACGAGCAGTACTTC. The encoded protein is CAISGKGEISYEQYF.

This rearrangement joins TRBV6-5 to TRBJ2-6; D is uncertain. The CDR3 has 14 residues. The V end lost 5 bases, the J end lost 0 bases, and 5 bases lay between the germline ends. Germline V gives CDR1 MNHEY, CDR2 SVGAGI. The CDR3 spells CASSQVSGANVLTF. The DNA of the CDR3 is TGTGCCAGCAGTCAGGTCTCTGGGGCCAACGTCCTGACTTTC.

The rearrangement links TRBV5-5 to TRBJ1-2, with D maybe TRBD1 (5 bases). Germline V gives CDR1 SGHKS, CDR2 YYEKEE (reference sequence). Trimming removed 0 bases from V and 6 bases from J, with 9 bases in between. The CDR3 covers 13 residues. The CDR3 nucleotides are TGTGCCAGCAGCTTGGGGGGGTCGGATGGCTACACCTTC. This sequence encodes CASSLGGSDGYTF.

V is TRBV4-2 and J is TRBJ1-3, with a tentative D call TRBD1 (6 bases). V was trimmed by 0 bases and J by 2 bases, leaving 11 bases between them. The CDR3 length is 16 residues. Germline CDR1 reads LGHNA; CDR2 reads YNFKEQ. CDR3 DNA sequence: TGTGCCAGCAGCCAAGAGTTAAGGGACACTGGAAACACCATATATTTT. Translated, it gives CASSQELRDTGNTIYF.

V usage is TRBV4-1 and J usage is TRBJ1-2; TRBD1 matches 7 bases. The V gene end was trimmed by 3 bases and the J gene end by 2 bases; junction bases not matched to a gene: 6. Germline CDR1 MGHRA, CDR2 YSYEKL. The CDR3 has 15 amino acids. The CDR3 DNA is TGCGCCAGCAGCCACACCGGGACAGAAAACTATGGCTACACCTTC. Translating it yields CASSHTGTENYGYTF.

V gene TRBV18 combines with J gene TRBJ2-5, with D possibly matching TRBD1 (6 bases). The CDR3 runs to 13 residues. Per germline, CDR1 KGHSH and CDR2 LQKENI. V lost 2 bases, J lost 4 bases, and 8 bases lay in between. The CDR3 loop is CASSPSGVETQYF. CDR3 DNA sequence: TGTGCCAGCTCACCATCAGGGGTAGAGACCCAGTACTTC.

The chain uses TRBV27 and TRBJ2-5; no clear D gene. The CDR3 covers 12 residues. V gave up 8 bases and J gave up 2 bases, with 9 bases separating them. CDR1 MNHEY and CDR2 SMNVEV come from the germline V gene (reference sequence). In nucleotides, the CDR3 is TGTGCCAGCCGTGCCCCGCAAGAGACCCAGTACTTC. Residues: CASRAPQETQYF.

The chain links TRBV7-3 to TRBJ2-1; no clear D gene. The CDR3 extends over 15 amino acids. The V gene's germline CDR1 is SGHTA and CDR2 FQGTGA. The ends were cut back, 4 bases at V and 0 bases at J, with 10 bases in the middle. CDR3 coding DNA: TGTGCCAGCAGCTCCCCGGAAATCTCCTACAATGAGCAGTTCTTC. Residues: CASSSPEISYNEQFF.

This clone has only a few counts. The chain joins TRBV18 to TRBJ2-3, with D perhaps matching TRBD2 (6 bases). CDR3 length: 14 residues. The V and J ends lost 2 bases and 3 bases respectively, with 9 bases between them. The germline V gene encodes CDR1 KGHSH and CDR2 LQKENI. The CDR3: CASSPGGGTDTQYF. Here the CDR3 DNA reads TGTGCCAGCTCACCAGGTGGGGGGACAGATACGCAGTATTTT.

The chain couples TRBV7-9 to TRBJ2-5, with D perhaps TRBD1 (5 bases). The V gene lost 6 bases and the J gene lost 0 bases, with 8 bases spanning the gap. Germline V gene lookup returns CDR1 SEHNR and CDR2 FQNEAQ (reference sequence). This CDR3 is built from 13 residues. Here the CDR3 reads CASSQDNQETQYF. The CDR3 bases are TGTGCCAGCAGTCAGGACAACCAAGAGACCCAGTACTTC.

This chain links TRBV14 with TRBJ1-2; 7 nucleotides match TRBD1. Per germline, CDR1 SGHDN and CDR2 FVKESK. V was clipped by 3 bases and J by 3 bases; unmatched bases: 7. The CDR3 is 15 amino acids. The CDR3 protein is CASSHSDRVYYGYTF. DNA for the CDR3: TGTGCCAGCAGCCACTCCGACAGGGTATACTATGGCTACACCTTC. Together with reference TRBV14 and TRBJ1-2, the CDR3 gives the full variable domain: EAGVTQFPSHSVIEKGQTVTLRCDPISGHDNLYWYRRVMGKEIKFLLHFVKESKQDESGMPNNRFLAERTGGTYSTLKVQPAELEDSGVYFCASSHSDRVYYGYTFGSGTRLTVV.

The chain uses TRBV5-8 and TRBJ1-5; TRBD1 aligns across 8 bases. This CDR3 contains 16 residues. The germline gives CDR1 SGHTS, CDR2 YDEGEE. Losses at the gene ends were 2 bases for V and 4 bases for J; bases not matched to a gene: 8. CDR3 nucleotides: TGTGCCAGCAGCTTCCGGACAGGGAAAGGTAATCAGCCCCAGCATTTT. Its translation is CASSFRTGKGNQPQHF. The whole variable domain, remainder taken from reference TRBV5-8 and TRBJ1-5, is EAGVTQSPTHLIKTRGQQATLRCSPISGHTSVYWYQQALGLGLQFLLWYDEGEERNRGNFPPRFSGRQFPNYSSELNVNALELEDSALYLCASSFRTGKGNQPQHFGDGTRLSIL.

This clone came up once. The CDR3 nucleotides are TGTGCCAGCAGTGAAGCGCAGTCCATAAATACGCAGTATTTT. Protein: CASSEAQSINTQYF. The chain has TRBV2 and TRBJ2-3; D gene unclear. The V end lost 0 bases, the J end lost 7 bases, and 11 bases lay between the germline ends. The CDR3 has 14 residues. The germline V gene has CDR1 SNHLY and CDR2 FYNNEI.

Concerning this clone itself: Its ends do not fully match the called genes, so a read error is possible. The chain recombines TRBV7-7 with TRBJ2-2; 8 bases fit TRBD1. The CDR3 consists of 14 residues. The germline V gene encodes CDR1 SSHAT and CDR2 FNYEAQ (reference sequence). As DNA, the CDR3 is TGTGCTAGCAGCCGAACAGGGGGGAACGGGGAGCTGTTTTTT. It specifies CASSRTGGNGELFF.

V gene TRBV5-1 combines with J gene TRBJ2-1, with a possible D match to TRBD2 (7 bases). The CDR3 is 13 residues long. Germline assignment: CDR1 SGHRS and CDR2 YFSETQ. V lost 0 bases and J lost 10, with 11 bases in between. The CDR3 DNA sequence: TGCGCCAGCAGCTTGGAAGGCGGGGGCGAGCAGTTCTTC. Encoded protein: CASSLEGGGEQFF.

The rearrangement joins TRBV23-1 to TRBJ2-3, with 9 bases that match TRBD1. TRBV23-1 is an open reading frame whose function is uncertain. V lost 5 bases and J lost 6; bases outside the gene matches: 15. The CDR3 is 17 residues long. This CDR3 is CASSKFGTGGKTDTQYF. CDR3 DNA: TGCGCCAGCAGTAAGTTTGGCACAGGGGGCAAGACGGATACGCAGTATTTT.

The chain combines TRBV6-5 with TRBJ1-1; TRBD1 is a possible D gene (6 bases). This CDR3 contains 14 residues. Germline CDR1 reads MNHEY; CDR2 reads SVGAGI. Trimming took off 2 bases at V and 4 bases at J, with 11 bases between the two ends. Written as DNA, the CDR3 is TGTGCCAGCAGTTACCTGGGGGCTTCCACTGAAGCTTTCTTT. Translated: CASSYLGASTEAFF.

The chain couples TRBV6-6 to TRBJ2-3, with D perhaps matching TRBD2 (6 bases). From germline, CDR1 is MNHNY and CDR2 SVGAGI (reference sequence). Trimming removed 4 bases at V and 3 bases at J, with 11 bases between. The CDR3 runs 14 residues. This chain's CDR3 is CASSSGLSTDTQYF. CDR3 sequence (DNA): TGTGCCAGCAGTTCCGGACTATCAACAGATACGCAGTATTTT.

The CDR3 nucleotides read TGCGCCAGCAGCTTGGAGGCGGCCGGAAAACTGTTTTTT. It specifies CASSLEAAGKLFF. The rearrangement joins TRBV5-1 to TRBJ1-4, with unresolved D. The CDR3 contains 13 residues. Germline CDR1 SGHRS, CDR2 YFSETQ. V gave up 0 bases and J gave up 10 bases, with 10 bases separating them.

This clone was seen a single time. The V gene is TRBV7-9, the J gene TRBJ1-4; maybe TRBD1 (5 bases). V was pared by 2 bases and J by 4 bases, with 11 bases between. CDR1 is SEHNR, CDR2 FQNEAQ, per germline (reference sequence). The CDR3 is 15 residues long. In DNA, the CDR3 is TGTGCCAGCAGCTTACAGGCAGGGATTAATGAAAAACTGTTTTTT. Translating it yields CASSLQAGINEKLFF. The whole variable domain, remainder taken from reference TRBV7-9 and TRBJ1-4, is DTGVSQNPRHKITKRGQNVTFRCDPISEHNRLYWYRQTLGQGPEFLTYFQNEAQLEKSRLLSDRFSAERPKGSFSTLEIQRTEQGDSAMYLCASSLQAGINEKLFFGSGTQLSVL.